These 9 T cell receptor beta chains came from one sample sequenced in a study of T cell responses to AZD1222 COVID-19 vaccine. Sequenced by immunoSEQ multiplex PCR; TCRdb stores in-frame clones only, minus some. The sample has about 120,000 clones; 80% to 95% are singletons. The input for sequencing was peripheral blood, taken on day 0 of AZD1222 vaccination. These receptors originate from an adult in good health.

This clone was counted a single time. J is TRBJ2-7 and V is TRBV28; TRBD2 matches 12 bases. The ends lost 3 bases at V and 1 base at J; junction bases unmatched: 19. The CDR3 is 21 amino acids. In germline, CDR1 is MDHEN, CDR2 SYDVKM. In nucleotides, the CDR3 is TGTGCCAGCAGTTTGGCTCACTATCTTCTAGCGGGAGGGCCAACGTCCTACGAGCAGTACTTC. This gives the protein CASSLAHYLLAGGPTSYEQYF.

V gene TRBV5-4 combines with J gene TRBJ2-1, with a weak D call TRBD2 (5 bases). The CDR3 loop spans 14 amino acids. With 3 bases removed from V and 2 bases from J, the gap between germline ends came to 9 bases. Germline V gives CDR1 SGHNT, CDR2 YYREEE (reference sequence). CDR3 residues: CASSWGATYNEQFF. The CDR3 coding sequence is TGTGCCAGCAGCTGGGGAGCAACCTACAATGAGCAGTTCTTC.

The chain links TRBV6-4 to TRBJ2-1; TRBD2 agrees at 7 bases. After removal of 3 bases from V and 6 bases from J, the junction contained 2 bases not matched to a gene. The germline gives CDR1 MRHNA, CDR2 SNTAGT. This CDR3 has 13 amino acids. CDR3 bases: TGTGCCAGCAGTGAAAGGACTAGCAATGAGCAGTTCTTC. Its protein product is CASSERTSNEQFF.

The CDR3 DNA reads as TGTGCCACCGAGGGGGGGAACACTGAAGCTTTCTTT. It is translated as CATEGGNTEAFF. This sequence joins TRBV24-1 and TRBJ1-1; D might be TRBD1 (6 bases). The CDR3 extends over 12 amino acids. The V and J ends lost 9 bases and 1 base respectively, with 8 bases between them. Germline V gene lookup returns CDR1 KGHDR and CDR2 SFDVKD.

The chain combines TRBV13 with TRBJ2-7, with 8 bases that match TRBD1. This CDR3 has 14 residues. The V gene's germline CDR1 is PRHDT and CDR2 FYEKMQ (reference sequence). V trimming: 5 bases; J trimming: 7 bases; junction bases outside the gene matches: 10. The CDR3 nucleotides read TGTGCCAGCAGCGATTGGACAGGGATGAGAGAGCAGTACTTC. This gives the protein CASSDWTGMREQYF.

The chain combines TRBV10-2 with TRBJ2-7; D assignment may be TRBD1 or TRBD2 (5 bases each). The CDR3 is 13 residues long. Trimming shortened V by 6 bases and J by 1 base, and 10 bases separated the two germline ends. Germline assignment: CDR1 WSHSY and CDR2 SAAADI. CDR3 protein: CASSGTLSYEQYF. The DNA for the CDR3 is TGCGCCAGCAGCGGGACGTTATCCTACGAGCAGTACTTC.

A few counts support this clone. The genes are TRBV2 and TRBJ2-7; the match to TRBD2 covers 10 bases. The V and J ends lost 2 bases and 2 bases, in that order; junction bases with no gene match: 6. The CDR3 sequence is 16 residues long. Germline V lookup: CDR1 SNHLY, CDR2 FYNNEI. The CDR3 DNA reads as TGTGCCAGCAGTGAACCCGCCGGACTAGCGGCCTACGAGCAGTACTTC. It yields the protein CASSEPAGLAAYEQYF.

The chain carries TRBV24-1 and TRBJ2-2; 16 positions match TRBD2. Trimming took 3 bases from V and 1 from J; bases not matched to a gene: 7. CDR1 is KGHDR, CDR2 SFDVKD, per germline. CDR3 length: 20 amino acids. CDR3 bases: TGTGCCACCAGTGATGGGACTAGCGGGGGGGCCGTGAGGAACACCGGGGAGCTGTTTTTT. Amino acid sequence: CATSDGTSGGAVRNTGELFF.

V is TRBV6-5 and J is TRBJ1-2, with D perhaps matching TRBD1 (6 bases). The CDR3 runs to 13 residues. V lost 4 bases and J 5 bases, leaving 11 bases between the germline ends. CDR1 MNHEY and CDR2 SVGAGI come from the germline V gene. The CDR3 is CASSLDRTYGYTF. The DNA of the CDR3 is TGTGCCAGCAGTTTAGACAGGACTTATGGCTACACCTTC.